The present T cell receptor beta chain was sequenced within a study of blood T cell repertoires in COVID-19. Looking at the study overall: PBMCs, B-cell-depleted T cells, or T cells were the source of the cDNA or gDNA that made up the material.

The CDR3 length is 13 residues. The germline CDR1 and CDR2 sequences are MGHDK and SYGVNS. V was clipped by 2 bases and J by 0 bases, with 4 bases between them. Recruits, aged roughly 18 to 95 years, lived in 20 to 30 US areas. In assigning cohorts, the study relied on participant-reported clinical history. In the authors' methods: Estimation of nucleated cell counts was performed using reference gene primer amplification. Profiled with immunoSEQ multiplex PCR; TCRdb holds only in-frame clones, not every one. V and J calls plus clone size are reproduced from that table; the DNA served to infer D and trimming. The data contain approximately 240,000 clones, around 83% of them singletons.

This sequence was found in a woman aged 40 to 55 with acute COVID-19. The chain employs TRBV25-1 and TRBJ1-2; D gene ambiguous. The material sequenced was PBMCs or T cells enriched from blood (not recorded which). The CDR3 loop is CASSETANYGYTF. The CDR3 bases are TGTGCCAGCAGTGAAACAGCTAACTATGGCTACACCTTC.